The 8 T cell receptor beta chains below were found in one sample sequenced in a study of CD8+CD57+ T cells in acquired aplastic anemia. Genomic DNA templated the TCR beta VDJ and CDR3 profiling. TCRdb redid the calling of the reads with MiXCR, one entry per CDR3 protein. The table has approximately 81,000 distinct CDR3 sequences, over 35% seen once. The sequencing sample was made of sorted CD4+, CD8+, or CD8+CD57+ T cells (not recorded which) from PBMCs. The receptors were sampled from a human donor in good health, serving as a control.

This clonotype has ten or more counts. The rearrangement links TRBV24-1 to TRBJ2-1, with D tentatively TRBD1 (6 bases). Germline lookup yields CDR1 KGHDR and CDR2 SFDVKD. CDR3 length equals 15 residues. Trimming removed 4 bases at V and 9 bases at J, with 18 bases between. Written as DNA, the CDR3 is TGTGCCACCAGTGACCGATCGGTTACAGGGATTGAGCAGTTCTTC. Protein: CATSDRSVTGIEQFF.

This clonotype has ten or more counts. The V and J genes are TRBV12-3 or TRBV12-4 and TRBJ2-7, with 7 bases identical to TRBD1. V shed 5 bases and J 3 bases; nucleotides not matched to a gene: 10. This CDR3 has 15 residues. This CDR3 is CASSPGRTGRYEQYF. CDR3 coding DNA: TGTGCCAGCAGTCCAGGAAGGACAGGCCGCTACGAGCAGTACTTC.

This rearrangement joins TRBV29-1 to TRBJ2-7; D perhaps matches TRBD2 (6 bases). Trimming pared 7 bases from V and 2 bases from J, leaving 12 bases between. CDR1 is SQVTM and CDR2 is ANQGSEA in the germline V gene. This CDR3 is 12 amino acids long. The CDR3 nucleotides read TGCAGCGGGGAGGACGGAGCCTACGAGCAGTACTTC. Its translation: CSGEDGAYEQYF.

This clonotype has at least ten counts. The chain uses TRBV20-1 and TRBJ2-7, with 8 bases lining up with TRBD1. V lost 6 bases, J lost 2 bases, and 6 bases stayed unmatched. There are 13 residues in the CDR3. The germline gives CDR1 DFQATT, CDR2 SNEGSKA (reference sequence). This chain's CDR3 is CSALSRGPYEQYF. The CDR3 DNA is TGCAGTGCCCTGAGCAGGGGGCCCTACGAGCAGTACTTC.

The chain employs TRBV2 and TRBJ2-7, with D maybe TRBD2 (5 bases). CDR3 size: 14 residues. V gave up 6 bases and J gave up 3 bases, with 15 bases separating them. CDR1 is SNHLY and CDR2 is FYNNEI in the germline V gene. The CDR3 loop is CASSINGGRYEQYF. CDR3 DNA: TGTGCCAGCAGCATCAACGGAGGTCGCTACGAGCAGTACTTC.

The table lists this clonotype with a few counts. The chain joins TRBV12-3 or TRBV12-4 to TRBJ1-1, with D maybe TRBD1 (6 bases). The CDR3 runs 13 residues. V gave up 8 bases and J gave up 5 bases, with 15 bases separating them. The CDR3 sequence: CASLQGRSTEAFF. The CDR3 DNA follows: TGTGCCAGCCTACAGGGTAGATCAACTGAAGCTTTCTTT.

The table lists this clonotype with many counts. The chain joins TRBV7-6 to TRBJ1-1, with 8 positions matching TRBD1. Per germline, CDR1 SGHVS and CDR2 FNYEAQ. V shed 4 bases and J 2 bases; nucleotides not matched to a gene: 15. The CDR3 spans 18 residues. CDR3 residues: CASSSPSGTGPDNTEAFF. The CDR3 DNA reads as TGTGCCAGCAGCTCACCCTCCGGGACAGGTCCCGATAACACTGAAGCTTTCTTT.

Concerning this clonotype itself: A much larger clonotype is one base distant, so this may be a read error. It is unclear where the CDR3 begins or ends on the DNA, so no DNA is shown, and the CDR3 is as TCRdb lists it. The chain uses TRBV9 and TRBJ1-3. From its first to its last residue, the CDR3 has 13 amino acids. The germline V gene encodes CDR1 SGDLS and CDR2 YYNGEE. The CDR3 loop reads CASSVGSGNTMYF.